This record covers a single T cell receptor (beta chain). Here immunoSEQ multiplex PCR was the method, and the copy in TCRdb shows in-frame clones only, minus some. The sample holds 200,000 to 300,000 clones, 82% seen once. Germline CDR1 reads KGHSH; CDR2 reads LQKENI. Trimming took 0 bases from V and 7 from J, leaving 9 bases between them. CDR3 length: 14 amino acids. The record originates from a study of blood T cell repertoires in COVID-19. The source material was peripheral blood. This receptor was obtained from a woman aged 70-85 years with acute or convalescent COVID-19. The V call is TRBV18, the J call TRBJ2-2; D might be TRBD1 (6 bases). As DNA, the CDR3 is TGTGCCAGCTCACCACCAAACAGGGTCGGGGAGCTGTTTTTT. Translated, it gives CASSPPNRVGELFF.